This T cell receptor (beta chain) was sequenced during a study of cytomegalovirus exposure and HLA in healthy donors. For the study at large: One earlier analysis, a look at 150 million to 200 million T cells, found fewer than 140 million unique TCR beta sequences.

This clone was recorded only once. Its antigen remains unidentified. 13 Jbeta primers and 60 Vbeta primers were used for the PCR. The repertoire was sequenced with immunoSEQ multiplex PCR; TCRdb's copy has only in-frame clones and lacks some. The table has about 120,000 clones, around 81% seen once. Study-wide findings and caveats: Of the V segments, some could not be distinguished, including TRBV6-2 and TRBV6-3, and were excluded. Across donors, sequencing depth was assumed by presence/absence analyses to be roughly uniform. Sequence variants that were highly shared formed a cluster that was likely a sequencing artifact.

V shed 0 bases and J shed 0 bases, with 10 bases lying between them. This CDR3 has 15 amino acids. Germline-derived CDR1 and CDR2 are SGHRS and YFSETQ. V usage is TRBV5-1 and J usage is TRBJ2-7; possible D gene TRBD1, 6 bases. The sample comprised PBMCs. This TCR was sampled from a female donor in good health and CMV-seronegative. The CDR3 loop reads CASSLAAGASYEQYF. The DNA of the CDR3 is TGCGCCAGCAGCTTGGCCGCAGGGGCCTCCTACGAGCAGTACTTC.